The 5 T cell receptor beta chains presented below share a single source sample, sequenced in a study of shared clonotypes between healthy human individuals. Clones were sequenced by immunoSEQ multiplex PCR, and TCRdb holds only the in-frame ones, with some missing. The sample holds about 960,000 clones, over 60% seen once. The sequencing sample was made of memory CD4+ T cells sorted from blood. As for subset: CD45RA-negative fraction. The receptors originated from a man aged 18 to 29 in good health.

The chain is built from TRBV2 and TRBJ2-5; D gene unclear. CDR3 length equals 13 residues. V was shortened by 5 bases and J by 4 bases, with 11 bases between the two germline ends. Germline V CDR1 and CDR2: SNHLY, FYNNEI. DNA of the CDR3: TGTGCCAGCAGTAAGGAGACCGTAGAGACCCAGTACTTC. Its translation is CASSKETVETQYF. Looking up the rest from reference TRBV2 and TRBJ2-5 gives the full variable domain: EPEVTQTPSHQVTQMGQEVILRCVPISNHLYFYWYRQILGQKVEFLVSFYNNEISEKSEIFDDQFSVERPDGSNFTLKIRSTKLEDSAMYFCASSKETVETQYFGPGTRLLVL.

This clone was observed a handful of times. The rearrangement joins TRBV28 to TRBJ2-7, with D possibly being TRBD2 (6 bases). Trimming left V 5 bases short and J 4 bases short, with 18 bases between. The CDR3 totals 15 residues. The germline CDR1 and CDR2 sequences are MDHEN and SYDVKM. DNA for the CDR3: TGTGCCAGCAGTCCCCGTCAACTAGCTGCGTACGAGCAGTACTTC. Its protein product is CASSPRQLAAYEQYF.

V usage is TRBV21-1 and J usage is TRBJ2-2. TRBV21-1 is labeled a pseudogene. This CDR3 spans 15 amino acids. The CDR3 reads CASSKAPRGTGELFF. DNA of the CDR3: TGTGCCAGCAGCAAGGCGCCCCGTGGCACCGGGGAGCTGTTTTTT.

The rearrangement joins TRBV7-8 to TRBJ2-1, with D tentatively TRBD1 (6 bases). Trimming removed 5 bases from V and 4 bases from J, with 18 bases in between. The CDR3 is made up of 16 amino acids. Per the germline V gene, CDR1 is SGHVS and CDR2 is FQNEAQ. The CDR3 region is CASSPRDVQGYNEQFF. The CDR3 DNA sequence: TGTGCCAGCAGCCCCCGAGACGTACAGGGTTACAATGAGCAGTTCTTC.

This chain uses TRBV29-1 with TRBJ1-2; TRBD1 matches 12 bases. The V and J ends lost 7 bases and 7 bases, in that order; junction bases with no gene match: 4. The germline V gene has CDR1 SQVTM and CDR2 ANQGSEA. The CDR3 is made up of 12 amino acids. The CDR3, as DNA: TGCAGCGGGTGGGACAGGGGGCTTGGCTACACCTTC. This sequence encodes CSGWDRGLGYTF.